This TCR beta chain was recovered during a study of T cell changes during pregnancy in multiple sclerosis. Sequenced by immunoSEQ multiplex PCR; TCRdb stores in-frame clones only, minus some. The sample yields around 39,000 clones, over 75% seen once. The CDR3 has 14 amino acids. CDR1 and CDR2 from the germline V gene are SEHNR and FQNEAQ (reference sequence). V lost 1 base and J lost 6; bases outside the gene matches: 3. The sequenced sample was CD4+ T cells from peripheral blood mononuclear cells, obtained before pregnancy. The rearrangement joins TRBV7-9 to TRBJ1-1; TRBD1 matches 9 bases. The TCR originated in a female donor with multiple sclerosis, enrolled in a pregnancy study. CDR3 region: CASSLGGQGSEAFF. As DNA, the CDR3 is TGTGCCAGCAGCTTAGGGGGACAGGGCTCTGAAGCTTTCTTT.